This T cell receptor (beta chain) was observed in a study of blood T cell repertoires in COVID-19. The wider study: Some COVID-19 samples were acute and others convalescent; all came from the United States, Italy and Spain. The cDNA or gDNA used as material had been derived from T cells, B-cell-depleted T cells, or PBMCs.

In Seattle, patients joined the study during active infection and were tracked longitudinally. This CDR3 is 15 amino acids long. V was clipped by 7 bases and J by 4 bases; unmatched bases: 11. The germline CDR1 and CDR2 sequences are LGHDT and YNNKEL (reference sequence). Per the original methods: Reference gene primer amplification gave estimated nucleated cell counts. The protocol was immunoSEQ multiplex PCR, while the TCRdb copy is restricted to in-frame clones and leaves out a portion. That table supplies the V and J calls and clone size; D and trimming were determined from the DNA. In the table there are around 280,000 clones, 89% of which are singletons.

The rearrangement links TRBV3-1 (or the pseudogene TRBV3-2) to TRBJ1-2, with 8 bases fitting TRBD1. The specimen was peripheral blood. The TCR originated in a woman in her 30s with COVID-19, enrolled during active disease. CDR3 bases: TGTGCCAGCAACTCCCAAGCAGGGGGCGGCTATGGCTACACCTTC. Translated, it gives CASNSQAGGGYGYTF.